The TCR beta chain described here comes from a study of CD8+ T cells in alopecia areata (dated by TCRdb to the late 2010s). Regarding the study in general: The treated patients, all with moderate-to-severe alopecia areata, were enrolled in an open-label pilot trial of oral tofacitinib given at 5 to 10 mg twice daily. Patients stayed on tofacitinib for 6 to 18 months and then had 6 months of follow-up off drug so that delayed response and recurrence could be assessed. In treated patients, disease severity was measured using the SALT score, which gives the percentage of scalp surface area affected. High-throughput TCRbeta sequencing was used to examine T cell clonal expansion in alopecia areata in both the C3H/HeJ mouse model and human patients. Scalp tissue and sorted CD4+ and CD8+ peripheral blood T cells from patchy and totalis/universalis alopecia areata patients and from healthy controls were covered by human TCRbeta sequencing. Tofacitinib-treated patients had biopsies at baseline and at 4 and 24 weeks of treatment, with a later scalp biopsy in several patients. Clonality in the scalp was compared among normal scalp (n=4), patchy alopecia areata scalp (n=8), and alopecia totalis/universalis scalp (n=8). RNA was obtained with the PAXgene miRNA kit for fixed scalp, the miRNeasy kit for PBMCs, and the RNeasy kit for mouse skin. immunoSEQ multiplex PCR using 35 Vbeta forward primers and 13 Jbeta reverse primers was used to amplify TCRbeta CDR3 regions.

The library relied on the immunoSEQ multiplex PCR assay. RNA was extracted from all samples and reverse transcribed into cDNA, which served as template for TCR sequencing. First-strand cDNA was synthesized using SuperScript III with a 2:1 mix of oligo-dT and random hexamers. Amplification bias was assessed with a synthetic immune receptor repertoire, and residual bias was removed computationally. Regarding the original processing steps: After raw reads were preprocessed to remove errors, the CDR3 was defined following IMGT conventions as running from the conserved cysteine to phenylalanine. Clonality was computed as 1 minus the Shannon entropy, with the entropy normalized by log2 of the number of productive unique TCRs. Scalp TCRbeta sequences were cross-referenced with sorted blood CD4 and CD8 repertoires so that the CD4 or CD8 identity of scalp clones could be inferred. This is the immuneACCESS table as TCRdb keeps it, with only in-frame sequences that have V and J called. A part of the clones is gone; compared with another copy, unresolved V genes explain less than half, and the rest is unexplained. From that table come the V and J calls and clone size; the DNA was used to work out D and trimming. Within this sample are 180,000 or so clones, with approximately 53% of them counted one time only. Jointly, the top ten make up about a tenth of the sample.

According to the germline V gene, CDR1 reads SGHTA and CDR2 reads FQGNSA. V is reduced by 1 base and J by 8 bases, leaving a spacing of 17 bases between them. The CDR3 measures 15 amino acids from cysteine to phenylalanine. Only CDR3 DNA remains: 45 bases, in frame from the first base. Study-level results and caveats: Higher clonality and more expanded CD8+ clones were observed in lesional scalp than in normal scalp, particularly in alopecia totalis/universalis, a finding suggestive of antigenic drive. Many expanded lesional clones were found to persist in scalp and blood during tofacitinib treatment, and relapse after treatment cessation may be partly explained by this persistence. Because the treated cohort was small and had only one nonresponder, larger studies are needed to examine links between baseline CD8+ expansion and response. Compared with mice, TCR sequences shared between patients were less clear, possibly partly because of HLA diversity across the patient population. Scalp TCR repertoire analysis is complicated because resident alphabeta T cells in normal human skin are also sequenced, whereas mouse skin is dominated by gammadelta T cells. Tofacitinib significantly decreased scalp clonality and the number of expanded CD8+ clones among the top 100 scalp clones.

Reading the label with the study, this specimen's time point is: 20 to 30 weeks on oral tofacitinib. The sample's treatment or condition label, in plain terms: oral pan-JAK inhibitor, 5-10 mg twice daily. Lesional scalp punch biopsies and peripheral blood were obtained from alopecia areata patients. PBMCs were separated by density centrifugation and stained for CD3, CD4 and CD8, after which CD4+ and CD8+ T cells were sorted on a FACSAria. Regarding this clone: What antigen it recognizes has not been identified. The sample holds no much larger clone one base away, and base qualities are not on file.

The material sequenced was CD8+ T cells sorted from blood, taken at week 24, from a patient treated with tofacitinib. The source is a human donor with alopecia areata. The V gene is TRBV7-2 and the J gene is TRBJ1-2; the D gene identity is not certain. The CDR3 reads as follows: CASSLGTATKDGYTF. The bases read TGTGCCAGCAGCTTAGGCACCGCGACGAAGGACGGCTACACCTTC.